Each of the 8 T cell receptor beta chains below was sequenced from the same sample in a study of chemoradiotherapy in HPV16-positive cancers. Clones were read by immunoSEQ multiplex PCR, and TCRdb kept only the in-frame ones, dropping some. The sample carries about 12,000 clones, over 65% recorded once. This sample was gathered from a patient who underwent chemoradiotherapy. The receptors come from a human donor with HPV-associated anogenital cancer.

The sample holds a few counts of this clone. This rearrangement joins TRBV5-6 to TRBJ1-2, with 8 bases lining up with TRBD1. V shed 6 bases, J shed 7 bases, and the junction held 8 bases outside the gene matches. From germline, CDR1 is SGHDT and CDR2 YYEEEE. The CDR3 covers 13 residues. CDR3 DNA: TGTGCCAGCACCCTCCCAGGGGGCGGTGGCTACACCTTC. Protein sequence: CASTLPGGGGYTF.

This clone was picked up one time. CDR3 residues: CASSLEGHGNTIYF. CDR3 nucleotide sequence: TGTGCCAGCAGCTTAGAGGGGCACGGAAACACCATATATTTT. J is TRBJ1-3 and V is TRBV7-8, with D possibly being TRBD1 (5 bases). There are 14 residues in the CDR3. Germline CDR1 SGHVS, CDR2 FQNEAQ. Trimming removed 1 base from V and 4 bases from J, with 8 bases in between. Combining the CDR3 with reference TRBV7-8 and TRBJ1-3 gives the whole variable domain GAGVSQSPRYKVAKRGQDVALRCDPISGHVSLFWYQQALGQGPEFLTYFQNEAQLDKSGLPSDRFFAERPEGSVSTLKIQRTQQEDSAVYLCASSLEGHGNTIYFGEGSWLTVV.

The rearrangement joins TRBV7-9 to TRBJ1-3; D unclear. Germline-derived CDR1 and CDR2 are SEHNR and FQNEAQ (reference sequence). The CDR3 consists of 16 residues. V was trimmed by 1 base and J by 2 bases, leaving 12 bases between them. As DNA, the CDR3 is TGTGCCAGCAGCTTAGGAGGGTTAGGAACTGGAAACACCATATATTTT. Amino acid sequence: CASSLGGLGTGNTIYF.

This clone was found once. This chain's CDR3 is CASRGQGSTNEKLFF. The CDR3 nucleotides are TGCGCCAGCAGAGGACAGGGGAGCACTAATGAAAAACTGTTTTTT. The rearrangement uses TRBV5-1 and TRBJ1-4, with TRBD1 matching 9 bases. Trimming took 5 bases from V and 2 from J; bases not matched to a gene: 4. Germline-derived CDR1 and CDR2 are SGHRS and YFSETQ. CDR3 length: 15 residues.

The chain couples TRBV28 to TRBJ2-4, with 13 positions matching TRBD2. The J segment lost 0 bases and the V segment lost 4 bases, leaving 6 bases of the junction unmatched. The CDR3 runs 18 residues. Germline values: CDR1 MDHEN, CDR2 SYDVKM. The DNA of the CDR3 is TGTGCCAGCAGTTCCAGGACTAGCGGGGGACTAGCCAAAAACATTCAGTACTTC. Its translation is CASSSRTSGGLAKNIQYF.

For the CDR3, the DNA is TGTGCCAGCAGTGAAGCGTTGAGGGGACAGGGGGCTCGCCGTAGCACAGATACGCAGTATTTT. Translated: CASSEALRGQGARRSTDTQYF. The V call is TRBV6-1, the J call TRBJ2-3; 12 positions agree with TRBD1. The trim removed 0 bases at V and 0 bases at J, leaving 13 bases unmatched. The CDR3 consists of 21 residues. Looked up from germline, CDR1 is MNHNS and CDR2 is SASEGT.

The chain combines TRBV7-2 with TRBJ2-1; D remains unclear. The CDR3 spans 12 residues. Trimming stripped 1 base from V and 6 bases from J, with 4 bases between. Per the germline V gene, CDR1 is SGHTA and CDR2 is FQGNSA. Written as DNA, the CDR3 is TGTGCCAGCAGCTTAGGGGCCAATGAGCAGTTCTTC. Translated, it gives CASSLGANEQFF.

CDR3 loop: CASSRSRGLAGGDTQYF. The CDR3 nucleotides are TGTGCCAGCAGTCGCTCCCGGGGACTAGCGGGGGGGGATACGCAGTATTTT. This chain joins TRBV28 and TRBJ2-3; TRBD2 agrees at 16 bases. Germline CDR1 reads MDHEN; CDR2 reads SYDVKM. With V trimmed by 5 bases and J by 6 bases, 8 bases remained unmatched. The CDR3 is made up of 17 amino acids.